A selection of T cell receptor beta chains follows, all from one sample in a study of blood T cell repertoires in COVID-19. Sequenced by immunoSEQ multiplex PCR; TCRdb stores in-frame clones only, minus some. The data contain under 250,000 clones, more than 75% of them seen just once; the ten biggest clones take up approximately 12%. Sample: peripheral blood. Every receptor here comes from a woman aged 40 to 50 with acute or convalescent COVID-19. Both conserved end residues are part of each CDR3. D genes are given only for firm matches. Not every row has a clone size; where given, it reads once, few, many or a size class.

>TRBJ1-2|NA|NA|TRBV5-6
CASSRGEINYGYTF
TGTGCCAGCAGCCGCGGGGAGATTAACTATGGCTACACCTTC
>TRBJ2-7|NA|NA|TRBV7-7
CASSARRGPTYEQYF
TGTGCCAGCAGCGCCCGGCGGGGACCCACCTACGAGCAGTACTTC
>TRBJ2-7|NA|NA|TRBV9
CASSRGGALTYEQYF
TGTGCCAGCAGCCGTGGGGGGGCTTTAACCTACGAGCAGTACTTC
>TRBJ2-4|TRBD2|NA|TRBV7-2
CASSPLAGGVRAKNIQYF
TGTGCCAGCAGCCCACTAGCGGGAGGGGTCAGGGCCAAAAACATTCAGTACTTC
>TRBJ2-3|TRBD2|few|TRBV4-2
CASSQEYRGLAATDTQYF
TGTGCCAGCAGCCAAGAATACCGGGGACTAGCGGCCACAGATACGCAGTATTTT
>TRBJ2-1|NA|NA|TRBV5-1
CASSLVSGSVFRNEQFF
TGCGCCAGCAGCTTGGTATCAGGGTCGGTATTTCGTAATGAGCAGTTCTTC
>TRBJ2-4|NA|once|TRBV30
CAWGQLGNIQYF
TGTGCCTGGGGACAGCTGGGGAACATTCAGTACTTC
>TRBJ2-5|NA|NA|TRBV5-4
CASTQGSARETQYF
TGTGCCAGCACCCAGGGGTCTGCAAGAGAGACCCAGTACTTC
>TRBJ2-6|TRBD1|NA|TRBV5-1
CASSSDRDGANVLTF
TGCGCCAGCAGTTCCGACAGGGATGGGGCCAACGTCCTGACTTTC
>TRBJ1-1|NA|NA|TRBV29-1
CSVTYLQGNTEAFF
TGCAGCGTCACTTATCTACAGGGGAACACTGAAGCTTTCTTT
>TRBJ2-1|TRBD1|NA|TRBV6-5
CASSWGTGGQNEQFF
TGTGCCAGCAGTTGGGGGACAGGGGGCCAGAATGAGCAGTTCTTC
>TRBJ2-7|TRBD2|NA|TRBV20-1
CSASLAGTRIHEQYF
TGCAGTGCTAGTCTTGCCGGGACTAGAATCCACGAGCAGTACTTC
>TRBJ2-3|NA|NA|TRBV24-1
CATSDFYGDTQYF
TGTGCCACCAGTGATTTCTATGGAGATACGCAGTATTTT
>TRBJ2-1|TRBD2|NA|TRBV20-1
CSASGQGLAGNNGQFF
TGCAGTGCTAGTGGACAAGGACTAGCGGGGAACAATGGGCAGTTCTTC
>TRBJ2-1|NA|NA|TRBV7-8
CASSPVGGRPQASYNEQFF
TGTGCCAGCAGCCCAGTGGGTGGGAGGCCCCAGGCATCCTACAATGAGCAGTTCTTC
>TRBJ1-1|TRBD1|NA|TRBV6-5
CASSPSRDRAAFF
TGTGCCAGCAGTCCCTCCCGGGACAGGGCAGCTTTCTTT
>TRBJ2-1|NA|NA|TRBV9
CASSLALGLWDNEQFF
TGTGCCAGCAGCCTGGCGCTTGGGCTGTGGGACAATGAGCAGTTCTTC
>TRBJ2-1|NA|NA|TRBV24-1
CATSDFRGDEQFF
TGTGCCACCAGTGATTTCAGGGGGGATGAGCAGTTCTTC
>TRBJ1-1|NA|NA|TRBV11-2
CASSLGGRGEAFF
TGTGCCAGCAGCTTAGGGGGGAGGGGTGAAGCTTTCTTT
>TRBJ1-3|NA|NA|TRBV10-3
CAISEAWGGTIYF
TGTGCCATCAGTGAGGCGTGGGGGGGCACCATATATTTT
>TRBJ1-2|TRBD1|NA|TRBV27
CASSFAGGLITGGYTF
TGTGCCAGCAGTTTTGCAGGGGGACTCATCACGGGGGGCTACACCTTC
>TRBJ2-3|NA|NA|TRBV19
CASSTTFWTSTDTQYF
TGTGCCAGTAGTACCACATTCTGGACTAGCACAGATACGCAGTATTTT
>TRBJ2-7|TRBD2|NA|TRBV6-2/TRBV6-3
CASSPRTSGGYEQYF
TGTGCCAGCAGCCCCCGGACTAGCGGGGGGTACGAGCAGTACTTC
>TRBJ2-3|TRBD1|NA|TRBV27
CASSWGQGITDTQYF
TGTGCCAGCAGTTGGGGACAGGGGATCACAGATACGCAGTATTTT
>TRBJ1-6|NA|NA|TRBV10-2
CASNLSPRGGSPLHF
TGCGCCAGCAACTTGTCCCCCAGGGGTGGTTCACCCCTCCACTTT
>TRBJ1-2|TRBD1|NA|TRBV9
CASSAGYDRDYGYTF
TGTGCCAGCAGCGCGGGCTATGACAGGGACTATGGCTACACCTTC
>TRBJ2-3|NA|NA|TRBV7-9
CASSLAQADTQYF
TGTGCCAGCAGCTTAGCCCAGGCAGATACGCAGTATTTT
>TRBJ2-1|NA|NA|TRBV2
CASRGTFYNEQFF
TGTGCCAGCAGGGGGACTTTCTACAATGAGCAGTTCTTC
>TRBJ1-4|NA|few|TRBV5-8
CASSLAGTQNEKLFF
TGTGCCAGCAGCCTGGCCGGGACACAGAATGAAAAACTGTTTTTT
>TRBJ1-2|TRBD1|NA|TRBV5-4
CASSRFDRDNYGYTF
TGTGCCAGCAGCCGCTTCGACAGGGACAACTATGGCTACACCTTC
>TRBJ2-1|NA|few|TRBV7-2
CASSNTYNEQFF
TGTGCCAGCAGCAACACCTACAATGAGCAGTTCTTC
>TRBJ1-2|NA|NA|TRBV25-1
CASSDPSSGIHYGYTF
TGTGCCAGCAGTGACCCCTCTTCAGGGATCCACTATGGCTACACCTTC
>TRBJ2-7|NA|NA|TRBV5-1
CASSFRGEQYF
TGCGCCAGCAGCTTCCGGGGCGAGCAGTACTTC
>TRBJ2-1|NA|NA|TRBV7-2
CASSYRGRDEQFF
TGTGCCAGCAGCTACAGAGGGCGGGATGAGCAGTTCTTC
>TRBJ2-1|TRBD2|NA|TRBV2
CASSILTSGVNEQFF
TGTGCCAGCAGCATACTGACTAGCGGGGTTAATGAGCAGTTCTTC
>TRBJ1-4|NA|NA|TRBV20-1
CSASGGRNEKLFF
TGCAGTGCTAGTGGAGGGAGAAATGAAAAACTGTTTTTT
>TRBJ2-2|TRBD1|NA|TRBV10-3
CAISEGQGAGELFF
TGTGCCATCAGTGAGGGGCAGGGGGCCGGGGAGCTGTTTTTT
>TRBJ1-1|NA|NA|TRBV6-6
CASSYGVAAFF
TGTGCCAGCAGTTACGGAGTTGCCGCTTTCTTT
>TRBJ2-7|NA|NA|TRBV29-1
CSVSGLSENEQYF
TGCAGCGTATCCGGTCTCTCTGAAAACGAGCAGTACTTC
>TRBJ1-3|NA|many|TRBV10-3
CAIKGASGNTIYF
TGTGCCATCAAAGGGGCCTCGGGAAACACCATATATTTT
>TRBJ1-1|NA|NA|TRBV27
CASSSQGGTEAFF
TGTGCCAGCAGTTCACAAGGAGGAACTGAAGCTTTCTTT
>TRBJ1-5|NA|NA|TRBV10-1
CASSESGNQPQHF
TGCGCCAGCAGTGAATCGGGCAATCAGCCCCAGCATTTT
>TRBJ2-7|NA|once|TRBV7-9
CASSSSQSTYEQYF
TGTGCCAGCAGCTCATCTCAGTCCACCTACGAGCAGTACTTC
>TRBJ1-1|NA|NA|TRBV6-2/TRBV6-3
CASSSLVRIPNAVYFF
TGTGCCAGCAGCTCTTTAGTACGCATCCCAAACGCCGTGTACTTCTTT